Sequencing of this TCR beta chain was carried out in a study of T cells expressing NK-cell markers. Germline V CDR1 and CDR2: MNHEY, SVGAGI. The CDR3 spans 15 residues. TCRdb re-called the 5' RACE reads and gives one entry per CDR3 protein, without DNA. The sample table sets out 350,000 to 500,000 distinct CDR3 sequences. The chain recombines TRBV6-5 with TRBJ1-1; TCRdb's D call of TRBD1 is untestable without DNA. Sequenced sample: blood T cells: a sorted CD56 or NKG2C T cell subset, CD4+ or CD8+ T cells, or bulk PBMC T cells (not recorded which). The receptor was isolated from a woman aged 18-70 years in good health. CDR3 in amino acids: CASSYTTRTEKSAFF.